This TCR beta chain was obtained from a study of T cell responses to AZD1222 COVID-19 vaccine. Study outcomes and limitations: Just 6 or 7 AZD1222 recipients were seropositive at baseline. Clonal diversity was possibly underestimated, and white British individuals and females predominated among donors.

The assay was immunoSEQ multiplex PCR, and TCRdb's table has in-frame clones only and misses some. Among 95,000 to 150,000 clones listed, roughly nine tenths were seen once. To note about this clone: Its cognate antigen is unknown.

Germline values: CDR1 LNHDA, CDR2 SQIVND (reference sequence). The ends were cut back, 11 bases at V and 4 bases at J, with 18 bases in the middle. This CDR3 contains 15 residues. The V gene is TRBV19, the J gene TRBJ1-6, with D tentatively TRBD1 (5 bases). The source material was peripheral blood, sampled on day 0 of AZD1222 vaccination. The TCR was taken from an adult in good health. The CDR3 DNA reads TGTGCCCCTTTAGGGGCAGGTAATTATAATTCACCCCTCCACTTT. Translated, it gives CAPLGAGNYNSPLHF.